These T cell receptor beta chains were read from a single sample in a study of T cell clones after liver transplantation. Assay used: immunoSEQ multiplex PCR; TCRdb lists only in-frame clones, some missing. The sample shows 7,000 to 8,000 clones, 75% to 85% of them seen only once. This specimen consisted of CD8+ T cells from blood, obtained before liver transplant. These receptors were collected from a human donor who received a liver transplant. Each CDR3 is given with its conserved first and last residue. The D gene is left open where the match is weak. Clone sizes are given selectively: once, few, many, or a class where the clone is expanded.

TRBV28	13	TRBJ1-2	.	.	TGTGCCAGCAGTTTTGAGGGGGTTGCTGGCTACACCTTC	CASSFEGVAGYTF
TRBV27	20	TRBJ2-1	.	TRBD2	TGTGCCAGCAGTCCCCTCAACCCGGGGGGAGCCACACTGCCCTACAATGAGCAGTTCTTC	CASSPLNPGGATLPYNEQFF
TRBV19	13	TRBJ1-5	.	.	TGTGCCAGTAGTTGGTCGGGGAATCAGCCCCAGCATTTT	CASSWSGNQPQHF
TRBV30	17	TRBJ2-2	.	TRBD1	TGTGCCTGGAGTGTAACAAGGGGACAGACGAACACCGGGGAGCTGTTTTTT	CAWSVTRGQTNTGELFF
TRBV25-1	13	TRBJ2-7	.	.	TGTGCCAGCAACAGGGTAGTAGCCTACGAGCAGTACTTC	CASNRVVAYEQYF
TRBV6-5	15	TRBJ2-1	.	TRBD2	TGTGCCAGCAGCCCCCATAGCGGGGGTAAGGATGAGCAGTTCTTC	CASSPHSGGKDEQFF
TRBV20-1	11	TRBJ1-1	once	.	TGCAGTGCTGCGGAAAACACTGAAGCTTTCTTT	CSAAENTEAFF
TRBV7-9	14	TRBJ1-6	few	.	TGTGCCAGCAGCCCCGGACAGTATAATTCACCCCTCCACTTT	CASSPGQYNSPLHF
TRBV7-9	13	TRBJ2-7	.	.	TGTGCCAGCAGCCCATTTAGCTCCTACGAGCAGTACTTC	CASSPFSSYEQYF
TRBV5-6	16	TRBJ2-2	.	TRBD1	TGTGCCAGCAGATTCGGGGACAGGGGGCGCCCCGGGGAGCTGTTTTTT	CASRFGDRGRPGELFF
TRBV6-1	13	TRBJ2-3	.	.	TGTGCCAGCAGCGCCTTAGGCACAGATACGCAGTATTTT	CASSALGTDTQYF
TRBV2	13	TRBJ2-7	.	.	TGTGCCAGCAGTGTGACAGTTACCTACGAGCAGTACTTC	CASSVTVTYEQYF
TRBV18	11	TRBJ1-1	.	.	TGTGCCAGCTCAACAGAGAATGAAGCTTTCTTT	CASSTENEAFF
TRBV6-1	15	TRBJ1-6	.	.	TGTGCCAGCAGTGCGTGGGCAGCCTATAATTCACCCCTCCACTTT	CASSAWAAYNSPLHF
TRBV6-4	17	TRBJ2-1	.	TRBD2	TGTGCCAGCAGTGATGGAGTAGCGGGGGGCACCTACAATGAGCAGTTCTTC	CASSDGVAGGTYNEQFF
TRBV11-2	18	TRBJ2-3	.	TRBD2	TGTGCCAGCAGCTTAGCGCTAGCGGGGGGCCTTAGCACAGATACGCAGTATTTT	CASSLALAGGLSTDTQYF
TRBV7-2	14	TRBJ2-7	.	TRBD1	TGTGCCAGCAGCACCGGGACAGGGGTCTACGAGCAGTACTTC	CASSTGTGVYEQYF
TRBV27	14	TRBJ2-7	.	TRBD1	TGTGCCAGCAGTTTCACGACAGGGAACTACGAGCAGTACTTC	CASSFTTGNYEQYF
TRBV10-3	12	TRBJ2-3	.	.	TGTGCCATCAGTGAGTCGTCTGATACGCAGTATTTT	CAISESSDTQYF
TRBV15	13	TRBJ2-1	.	TRBD1	TGTGCCCGACAGGGCCCCTATCTGAATGAGCAGTTCTTC	CARQGPYLNEQFF
TRBV14	16	TRBJ1-2	medium-sized	TRBD1	TGTGCCAGCAGCCAAGATCAGGGGGCGTATCACTATGGCTACACCTTC	CASSQDQGAYHYGYTF
TRBV6-5	14	TRBJ1-1	.	TRBD1	TGTGCCAGCAGTTACGGACAGGGGAACACTGAAGCTTTCTTT	CASSYGQGNTEAFF
TRBV27	14	TRBJ2-7	.	TRBD1	TGTGCCAGCAGATTCGGACAGGGGGACTACGAGCAGTACTTC	CASRFGQGDYEQYF
TRBV9	16	TRBJ2-2	.	TRBD1	TGTGCCAGCAGCGTAGGAGGGACAGGGAAGACCGGGGAGCTGTTTTTT	CASSVGGTGKTGELFF
TRBV27	14	TRBJ1-5	once	.	TGTGCCAGCAGTCAGGGAGGTATCAATCAGCCCCAGCATTTT	CASSQGGINQPQHF
TRBV9	16	TRBJ2-1	.	TRBD1	TGTGCCAGCAGCGTAGGGGGACAGGGGGGGTACAATGAGCAGTTCTTC	CASSVGGQGGYNEQFF
TRBV9	14	TRBJ1-1	.	TRBD1	TGTGCCAGCAGCGTAGCCGACCCAACAGGGGGGGCTTTCTTT	CASSVADPTGGAFF
TRBV2	17	TRBJ1-1	.	.	TGTGCCAGCAGTGGGGTTTCAGGCGCTTCAATGAACACTGAAGCTTTCTTT	CASSGVSGASMNTEAFF
TRBV5-6	15	TRBJ2-1	once	TRBD1	TGTGCCAGCAGCTTGGAAGGGGGCCCCTACAATGAGCAGTTCTTC	CASSLEGGPYNEQFF
TRBV19	17	TRBJ1-6	few	.	TGTGCCAGTAGTGTCACAGGGCCCCGCTCCTATAATTCACCCCTCCACTTT	CASSVTGPRSYNSPLHF
TRBV5-1	16	TRBJ2-1	few	TRBD2	TGCGCCAGCAGCTGGTCCGCGGGAGACTCCTACAATGAGCAGTTCTTC	CASSWSAGDSYNEQFF
TRBV2	14	TRBJ1-6	.	TRBD1	TGTGCCAGCACCTCGGGACAGGGAAATTCACCCCTCCACTTT	CASTSGQGNSPLHF
TRBV7-3	15	TRBJ2-7	.	TRBD2	TGTGCCAGCAGCCCAGGCGGGGGGTCGGCATACGAGCAGTACTTC	CASSPGGGSAYEQYF
TRBV6-5	15	TRBJ1-5	.	TRBD1	TGTGCCAGCAGTTACACAGGGGATAGCAATCAGCCCCAGCATTTT	CASSYTGDSNQPQHF
TRBV4-1	15	TRBJ2-7	.	.	TGCGCCAGCAGCCTCTCGGACACAGGGAACTACGAGCAGTACTTC	CASSLSDTGNYEQYF
TRBV7-6	14	TRBJ1-4	.	.	TGTGCCAGCAGAAAACACACAACTAATGAAAAACTGTTTTTT	CASRKHTTNEKLFF
TRBV6-7	14	TRBJ1-6	.	.	TGTGCCAGCACCCTCGGCAGGGAGGGCCGACTTCTCCACTTT	CASTLGREGRLLHF
TRBV9	15	TRBJ2-7	large	.	TGTGCCAGCAGCGTAGAAGGTAGCAGGGACTACGAGCAGTACTTC	CASSVEGSRDYEQYF
TRBV28	14	TRBJ1-4	.	TRBD1	TGTGCCAGCAAGCAGGGGGAACGGAGTGAAAAACTGTTTTTT	CASKQGERSEKLFF
TRBV6-1	15	TRBJ1-5	.	.	TGTGCCAGCAGCACGTGGGAGGATAGCAATCAGCCCCAGCATTTT	CASSTWEDSNQPQHF
TRBV2	14	TRBJ2-5	.	TRBD2	TGTGCCAGCAAGAGTAGCGGGGGACAAGAGACCCAGTACTTC	CASKSSGGQETQYF
TRBV6-1	14	TRBJ2-1	.	.	TGTGCCAGCAGTGAGAAGGGACTGTACAATGAGCAGTTCTTC	CASSEKGLYNEQFF
TRBV7-9	13	TRBJ1-3	.	.	TGTGCCAGCAGAGACGGAGGGGGAAACACCATATATTTT	CASRDGGGNTIYF
TRBV4-1	14	TRBJ1-3	.	.	TGCGCCAGCAGCCAAGCCGGGGCGGGAGACACCATATATTTT	CASSQAGAGDTIYF
TRBV6-1	16	TRBJ2-3	.	.	TGTGCCAGCAGTGCCCTCCCCGCGGGCCGAGGAGATACGCAGTATTTT	CASSALPAGRGDTQYF
TRBV29-1	13	TRBJ1-2	.	.	TGCAGCGTTGAATCCGGGGAGGGCTATGGCTACACCTTC	CSVESGEGYGYTF
TRBV7-9	15	TRBJ2-1	.	.	TGTGCCAGCAGCGCGAGACGGAGTCCGGACAATGAGCAGTTCTTC	CASSARRSPDNEQFF
TRBV30	13	TRBJ1-6	.	.	TGTGCCTGGAGTCCGGACAGCTATTCACCCCTCCACTTT	CAWSPDSYSPLHF
TRBV5-4	14	TRBJ1-2	few	TRBD1	TGTGCCAGCAGCACGTCTGGGACAGCATATGGCTACACCTTC	CASSTSGTAYGYTF
TRBV29-1	14	TRBJ2-3	.	.	TGCAGCGTTGAACTGAGCCAATTTTTGGATACGCAGTATTTT	CSVELSQFLDTQYF
TRBV14	15	TRBJ1-1	.	TRBD1	TGTGCCAGCAACCCGACAGGGTCCCCGAACACTGAAGCTTTCTTT	CASNPTGSPNTEAFF
TRBV6-6	14	TRBJ1-4	.	TRBD1	TGTGCCAGCACACCCGGACAGGTGAATGAAAAACTGTTTTTT	CASTPGQVNEKLFF
TRBV5-1	14	TRBJ2-7	once	.	TGCGCCAGCAGCACGCAAGGGGTTATATACGAGCAGTACTTC	CASSTQGVIYEQYF
TRBV28	12	TRBJ1-2	.	TRBD1	TGTGCCAGCAGTCTTACAGGGGCGGGCTACACCTTC	CASSLTGAGYTF
TRBV19	14	TRBJ1-5	few	.	TGTGCCAGTAGTGACAGGTATAGCAATCAGCCCCAGCATTTT	CASSDRYSNQPQHF